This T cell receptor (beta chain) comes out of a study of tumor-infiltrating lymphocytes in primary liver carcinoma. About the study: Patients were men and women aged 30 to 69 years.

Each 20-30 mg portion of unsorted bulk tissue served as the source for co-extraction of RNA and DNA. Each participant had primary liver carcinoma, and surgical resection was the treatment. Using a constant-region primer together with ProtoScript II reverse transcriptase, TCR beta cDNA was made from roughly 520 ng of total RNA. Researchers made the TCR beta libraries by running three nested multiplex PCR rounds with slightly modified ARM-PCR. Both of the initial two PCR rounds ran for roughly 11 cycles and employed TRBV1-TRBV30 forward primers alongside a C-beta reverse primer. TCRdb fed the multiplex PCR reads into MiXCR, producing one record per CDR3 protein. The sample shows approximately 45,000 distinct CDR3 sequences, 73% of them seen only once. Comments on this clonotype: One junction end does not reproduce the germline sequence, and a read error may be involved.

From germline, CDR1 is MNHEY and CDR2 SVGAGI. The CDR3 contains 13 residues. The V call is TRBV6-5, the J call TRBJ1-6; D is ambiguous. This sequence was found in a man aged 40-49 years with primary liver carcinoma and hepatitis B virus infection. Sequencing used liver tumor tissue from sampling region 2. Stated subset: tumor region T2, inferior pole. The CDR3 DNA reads TGTGCTAGCAGCCCTAAGCAGAATTCACTCCTCCACTTT. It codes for CASSPKQNSLLHF.